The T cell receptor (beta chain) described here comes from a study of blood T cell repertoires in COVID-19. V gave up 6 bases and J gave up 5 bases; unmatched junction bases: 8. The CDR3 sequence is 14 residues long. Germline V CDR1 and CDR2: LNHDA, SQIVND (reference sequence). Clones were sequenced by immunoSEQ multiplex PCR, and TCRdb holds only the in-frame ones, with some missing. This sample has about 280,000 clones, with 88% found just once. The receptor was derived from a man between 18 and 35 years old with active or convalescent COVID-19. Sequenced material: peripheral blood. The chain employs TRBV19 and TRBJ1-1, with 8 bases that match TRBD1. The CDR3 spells CASSGQGIGTEAFF. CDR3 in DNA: TGTGCCAGTAGCGGACAGGGAATTGGGACTGAAGCTTTCTTT.